This TCR beta chain was found in a study of radiotherapy plus CTLA-4 blockade in lung cancer. Study-wide points: Blood TCR clones of tumor origin expanded after radiotherapy plus ipilimumab. How blood T cell clones changed early, along with interferon-beta, reportedly forecast response best.

Assay: immunoSEQ multiplex PCR; the TCRdb copy retains only in-frame clones and omits some. Among 86,000 or so clones, 60% to 85% were seen once, and the ten largest hold 3% to 5%. Chemo-refractory metastatic non-small-cell lung cancer patients were treated with focal radiation plus CTLA-4 blockade with ipilimumab. Germline values: CDR1 SQVTM, CDR2 ANQGSEA. The CDR3 runs 12 residues. The V gene lost 4 bases and the J gene lost 1 base, with 7 bases spanning the gap. Worth noting for this clone: Its antigen remains unknown.

The sample in question was peripheral blood, obtained from a patient treated with radiotherapy plus ipilimumab. V is TRBV29-1 and J is TRBJ1-1; D not certain. The receptor was isolated from a human donor with non-small cell lung cancer who had a partial response to radiotherapy plus ipilimumab. Some clones in this sample may be carry-over from other donors' samples. CDR3 in DNA: TGCAGCGTTGTGGTAGCGAACACTGAAGCTTTCTTT. It codes for CSVVVANTEAFF.